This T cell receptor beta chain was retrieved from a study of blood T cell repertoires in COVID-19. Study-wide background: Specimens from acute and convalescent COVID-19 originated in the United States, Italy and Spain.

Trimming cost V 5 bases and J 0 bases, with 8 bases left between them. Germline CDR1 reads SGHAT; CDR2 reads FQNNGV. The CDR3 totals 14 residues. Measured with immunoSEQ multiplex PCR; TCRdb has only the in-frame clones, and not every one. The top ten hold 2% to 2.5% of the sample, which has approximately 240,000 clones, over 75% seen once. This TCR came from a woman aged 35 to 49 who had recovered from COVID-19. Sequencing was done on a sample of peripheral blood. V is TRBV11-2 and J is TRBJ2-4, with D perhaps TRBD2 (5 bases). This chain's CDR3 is CASSREIAKNIQYF. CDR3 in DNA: TGTGCCAGCAGCCGGGAAATAGCCAAAAACATTCAGTACTTC.